The entry that follows covers one TCR beta chain sequence. Germline CDR1 and CDR2: MGHRA and YSYEKL. Trimming shortened V by 1 base and J by 5 bases, and 11 bases separated the two germline ends. This CDR3 comprises 15 residues. These data are taken from a study of blood T cell repertoires in COVID-19. Across the whole study: From T cells, B-cell-depleted T cells, or PBMCs came the material, which was cDNA or gDNA.

As processed by the authors: Amplification with reference gene primers provided the estimates of nucleated cell counts. Sequenced by immunoSEQ multiplex PCR; TCRdb stores in-frame clones only, minus some. The DNA gave D and trimming, while V, J and clone size come from that table. The sample consists of 140,000 to 150,000 clones, approximately 80% of them appearing once. The sequence came from a man between 60 and 70 years old with active or convalescent COVID-19. Sequencing input: peripheral blood. The J gene is TRBJ2-2, the V gene TRBV4-1; D possibly corresponds to TRBD1 (7 bases). CDR3 sequence reads: CASSQGQGGTGELFF. The CDR3 DNA reads as TGCGCCAGCAGCCAAGGGCAGGGGGGTACCGGGGAGCTGTTTTTT.